This TCR beta chain was recorded in a study of CD8 T cells in Susac syndrome. About the study: Susac syndrome patients were untreated, on corticosteroids with some adding intravenous immunoglobulin, or on intravenous immunoglobulin only.

With random hexamers, roughly 0.45 to 1 ug RNA was reverse transcribed. TCRdb recomputed calls from the immunoSEQ multiplex PCR reads with MiXCR, one row per CDR3 protein. Seen here are under 95,000 distinct CDR3 sequences, around 94% observed once, and the top ten hold over 0.3%. The CDR3 consists of 14 residues. Germline trimming cut 5 bases from V and 6 bases from J; bases unmatched to any gene: 4. Germline assignment: CDR1 SGHTA and CDR2 FQGNSA. This clonotype was sampled from a human donor with Susac syndrome. The gene calls are TRBV7-2 and TRBJ1-6, with 7 bases lining up with TRBD1. Sequencing input: CD4+ T cells from PBMCs. The DNA for the CDR3 is TGTGCCAGCAGCCCGGGACAGTCTAATTCACCCCTCCACTTT. Encoded protein: CASSPGQSNSPLHF.